Detailed here is one TCR beta chain. Patients of the Seattle cohort, enrolled during active infection, were followed longitudinally. This sample is part of a study of blood T cell repertoires in COVID-19. Overall study context: From the United States, Italy and Spain came samples of acute and convalescent COVID-19. Sources were T cells, B-cell-depleted T cells, or PBMCs; the material itself was cDNA or gDNA.

This CDR3 comprises 16 residues. With V trimmed by 6 bases and J by 0 bases, 10 bases remained unmatched. CDR1 is MNHEY, CDR2 SMNVEV, per germline (reference sequence). Per the original methods: Amplification with reference gene primers provided the estimates of nucleated cell counts. Here immunoSEQ multiplex PCR was the method, and the copy in TCRdb shows in-frame clones only, minus some. That table furnishes V, J and clone size, whereas the DNA furnished D and trimming. The sample lists over 150,000 clones, about 88% occurring once. The clonotype originates from a man aged 50 to 59 with COVID-19, enrolled during active disease. The material sequenced was peripheral blood. The chain has TRBV27 and TRBJ2-7, with 8 bases that match TRBD2. The CDR3 reads CASSPGTGTSSYEQYF. The CDR3 bases are TGTGCCAGCAGCCCAGGAACCGGGACTAGCTCCTACGAGCAGTACTTC.